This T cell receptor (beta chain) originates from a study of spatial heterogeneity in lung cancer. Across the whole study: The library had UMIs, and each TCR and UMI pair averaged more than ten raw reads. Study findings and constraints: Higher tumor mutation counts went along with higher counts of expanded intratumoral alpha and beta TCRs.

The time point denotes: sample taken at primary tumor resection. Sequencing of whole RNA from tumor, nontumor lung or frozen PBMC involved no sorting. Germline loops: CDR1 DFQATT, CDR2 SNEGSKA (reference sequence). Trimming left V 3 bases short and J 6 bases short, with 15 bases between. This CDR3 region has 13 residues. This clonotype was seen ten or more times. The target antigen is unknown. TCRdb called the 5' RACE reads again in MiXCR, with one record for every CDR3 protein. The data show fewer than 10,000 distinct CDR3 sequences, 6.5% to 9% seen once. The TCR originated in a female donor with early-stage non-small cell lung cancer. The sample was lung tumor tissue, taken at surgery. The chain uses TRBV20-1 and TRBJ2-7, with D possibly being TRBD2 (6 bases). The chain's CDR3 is CSARYGSGFEQYF. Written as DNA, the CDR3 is TGCAGTGCTAGGTACGGGAGTGGATTCGAGCAGTACTTC.